This TCR beta chain was documented in a study of shared clonotypes between healthy human individuals. Findings and caveats of the study: Larger richness was generally estimated for naive than memory subsets.

Only in-frame clones appear in the TCRdb table, and some are missing; sequencing was by immunoSEQ multiplex PCR. The table has millions of clones, over 85% seen once. About this clone itself: Its specificity is not known.

Germline V gene data show CDR1 as MDHEN and CDR2 as SYDVKM. CDR3 length equals 17 residues. J lost 4 bases, V lost 2 bases, and 8 bases had no gene match. The V and J genes are TRBV28 and TRBJ2-2; 9 nucleotides match TRBD1. The clonotype comes from a man aged 18 to 30 in good health. Some clones in this sample may be carry-over from other donors' samples. Input material: naive CD4+ T cells from PBMCs. Noted subset: CD45RA+ positively selected. The CDR3 here is CASSLLGTGSVTGELFF. CDR3 nucleotide sequence: TGTGCCAGCAGTTTACTCGGGACAGGGTCTGTCACCGGGGAGCTGTTTTTT.